In this sample, the clone carrying this T cell receptor beta chain turned up many times. The antigen is unknown. The data originate from a study of T cells in Graves' hyperthyroidism and ophthalmopathy. Findings and limits, study-wide: In blood, most of the thyroid clonotypes expanded above 0.001 were also present.

Amplification of TCR beta CDR3 regions used RNA as the template. Primed by the HTBI set, a first-round RT-PCR was run on the TCR CDR3. TCRdb recomputed calls from the multiplex PCR reads with MiXCR, one row per CDR3 protein. The repertoire consists of roughly 100,000 distinct CDR3 sequences, with roughly 50% occurring once and the leading ten covering approximately 30%. V shed 7 bases and J 5 bases; nucleotides not matched to a gene: 9. From germline, CDR1 is SGHRS and CDR2 YFSETQ. CDR3 length: 16 residues. Those with hyperthyroidism were 18 to 65 years old, newly diagnosed, and ill for under 2 months. Researchers barred patients who had uncontrolled infection, other autoimmune disease, pregnancy or lactation.

Sequenced input: blood. The rearrangement joins TRBV5-1 to TRBJ2-3; TRBD2 aligns across 14 bases. The clonotype originates from a man aged 35 to 55 with Graves' hyperthyroidism. The DNA of the CDR3 is TGCGCCAGCCAAAAATCCGGGACTAGCGGGGGAGATACGCAGTATTTT. Translated: CASQKSGTSGGDTQYF. The full variable domain, with the rest looked up from reference TRBV5-1 and TRBJ2-3, is KAGVTQTPRYLIKTRGQQVTLSCSPISGHRSVSWYQQTPGQGLQFLFEYFSETQRNKGNFPGRFSGRQFSNSRSEMNVSTLELGDSALYLCASQKSGTSGGDTQYFGPGTRLTVL.